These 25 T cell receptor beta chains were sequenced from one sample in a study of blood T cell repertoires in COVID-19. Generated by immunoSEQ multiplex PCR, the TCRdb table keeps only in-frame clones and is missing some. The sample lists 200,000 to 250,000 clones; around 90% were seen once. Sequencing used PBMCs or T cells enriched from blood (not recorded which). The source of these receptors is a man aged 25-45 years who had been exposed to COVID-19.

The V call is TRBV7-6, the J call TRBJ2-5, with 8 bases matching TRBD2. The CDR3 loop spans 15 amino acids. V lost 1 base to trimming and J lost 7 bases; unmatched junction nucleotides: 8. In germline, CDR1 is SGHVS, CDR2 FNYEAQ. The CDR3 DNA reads TGTGCCAGCAGCTTAGAGAGTAGGCTAGCGGGGACCCAGTACTTC. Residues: CASSLESRLAGTQYF.

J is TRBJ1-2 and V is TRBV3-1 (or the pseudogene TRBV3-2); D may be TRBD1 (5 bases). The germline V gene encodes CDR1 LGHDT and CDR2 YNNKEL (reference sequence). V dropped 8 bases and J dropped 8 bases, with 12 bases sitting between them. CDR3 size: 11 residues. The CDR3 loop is CASCGEGGYTF. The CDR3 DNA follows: TGTGCCAGCTGTGGGGAGGGGGGCTACACCTTC.

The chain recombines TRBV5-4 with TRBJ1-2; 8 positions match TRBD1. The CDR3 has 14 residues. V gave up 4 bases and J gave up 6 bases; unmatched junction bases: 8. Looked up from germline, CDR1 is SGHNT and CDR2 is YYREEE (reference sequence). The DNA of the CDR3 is TGTGCCAGCAGCCAACAGGGGGATTGGGATGGCTACACCTTC. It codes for CASSQQGDWDGYTF.

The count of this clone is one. The CDR3 protein is CASSLEQGPYEQYF. The CDR3, as DNA: TGTGCCAGCAGCTTAGAACAGGGGCCCTACGAGCAGTACTTC. The chain links TRBV7-8 to TRBJ2-7; 7 positions agree with TRBD1. The CDR3 runs to 14 residues. Per the germline V gene, CDR1 is SGHVS and CDR2 is FQNEAQ. V was pared by 1 base and J by 2 bases, with 2 bases of the junction left unmatched.

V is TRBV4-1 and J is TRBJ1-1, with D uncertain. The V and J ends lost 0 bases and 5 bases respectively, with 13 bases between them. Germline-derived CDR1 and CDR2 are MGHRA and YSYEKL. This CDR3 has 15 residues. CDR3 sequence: CASSQDWAGGTEAFF. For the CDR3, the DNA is TGCGCCAGCAGCCAAGATTGGGCAGGAGGTACTGAAGCTTTCTTT.

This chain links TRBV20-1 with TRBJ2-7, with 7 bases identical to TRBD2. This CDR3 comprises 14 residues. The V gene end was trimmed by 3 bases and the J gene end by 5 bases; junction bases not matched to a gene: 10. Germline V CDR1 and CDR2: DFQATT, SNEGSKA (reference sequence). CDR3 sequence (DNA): TGCAGTGCTAGTCTTTCGGGAGGAGTCGACGAGCAGTACTTC. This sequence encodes CSASLSGGVDEQYF.

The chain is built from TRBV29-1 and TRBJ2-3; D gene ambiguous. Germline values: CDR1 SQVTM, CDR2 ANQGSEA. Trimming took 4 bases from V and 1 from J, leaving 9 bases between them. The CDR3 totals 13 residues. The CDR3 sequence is CSVASRGTDTQYF. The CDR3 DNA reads TGCAGCGTTGCCTCCCGGGGCACAGATACGCAGTATTTT.

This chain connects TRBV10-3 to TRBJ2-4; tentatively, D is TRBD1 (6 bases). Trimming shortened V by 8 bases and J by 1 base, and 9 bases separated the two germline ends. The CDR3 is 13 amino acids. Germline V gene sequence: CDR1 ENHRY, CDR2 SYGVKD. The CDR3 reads CAIGGDAKNIQYF. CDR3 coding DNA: TGTGCCATCGGGGGCGATGCCAAAAACATTCAGTACTTC.

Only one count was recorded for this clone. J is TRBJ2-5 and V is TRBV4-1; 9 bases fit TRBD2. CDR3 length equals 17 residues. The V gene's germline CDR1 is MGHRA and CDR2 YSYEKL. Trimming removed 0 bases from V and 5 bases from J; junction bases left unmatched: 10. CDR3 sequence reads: CASSQEGGGGAWETQYF. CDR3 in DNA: TGCGCCAGCAGCCAAGAGGGTGGCGGGGGGGCCTGGGAGACCCAGTACTTC.

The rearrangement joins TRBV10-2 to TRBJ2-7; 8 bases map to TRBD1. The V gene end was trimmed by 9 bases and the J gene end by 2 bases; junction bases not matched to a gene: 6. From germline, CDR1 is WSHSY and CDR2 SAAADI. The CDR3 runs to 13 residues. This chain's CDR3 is CASETGEAYEQYF. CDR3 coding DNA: TGCGCCAGTGAGACAGGGGAGGCCTACGAGCAGTACTTC.

The DNA of the CDR3 is TGTGCCAGTAGTTCCGTTTTACGGGTCGGCTCCGGAAATTCACCCCTCCACTTT. It specifies CASSSVLRVGSGNSPLHF. The chain uses TRBV19 and TRBJ1-6, with D unresolved. CDR1 and CDR2 from the germline V gene are LNHDA and SQIVND (reference sequence). The length of the CDR3 is 18 residues. The V end was cut by 5 bases, the J end by 7 bases, with 24 bases between.

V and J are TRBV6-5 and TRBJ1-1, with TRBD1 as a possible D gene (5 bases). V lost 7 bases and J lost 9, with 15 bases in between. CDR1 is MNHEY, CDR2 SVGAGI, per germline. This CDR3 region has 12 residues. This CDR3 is CASTRSRAKAFF. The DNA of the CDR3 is TGTGCCAGCACCAGGAGCAGGGCAAAAGCTTTCTTT.

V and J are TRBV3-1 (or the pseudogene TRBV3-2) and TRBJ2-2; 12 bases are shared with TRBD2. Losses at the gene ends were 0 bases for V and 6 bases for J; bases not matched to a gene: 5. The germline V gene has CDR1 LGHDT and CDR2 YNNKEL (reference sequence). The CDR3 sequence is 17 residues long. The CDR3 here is CASSQDPTSGGAGELFF. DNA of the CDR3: TGTGCCAGCAGCCAAGACCCGACTAGCGGGGGCGCCGGGGAGCTGTTTTTT.

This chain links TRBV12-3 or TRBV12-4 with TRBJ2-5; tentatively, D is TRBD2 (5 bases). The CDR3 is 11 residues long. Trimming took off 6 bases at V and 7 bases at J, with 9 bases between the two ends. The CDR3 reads CASSIRGTQYF. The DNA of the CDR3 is TGTGCCAGCAGCATACGGGGGACCCAGTACTTC.

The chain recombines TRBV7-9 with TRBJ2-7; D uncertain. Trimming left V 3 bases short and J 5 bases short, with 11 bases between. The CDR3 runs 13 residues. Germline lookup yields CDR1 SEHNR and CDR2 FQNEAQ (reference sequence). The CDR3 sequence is CASSFISSHEQYF. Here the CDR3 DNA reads TGTGCCAGCAGCTTTATCAGTAGCCACGAGCAGTACTTC.

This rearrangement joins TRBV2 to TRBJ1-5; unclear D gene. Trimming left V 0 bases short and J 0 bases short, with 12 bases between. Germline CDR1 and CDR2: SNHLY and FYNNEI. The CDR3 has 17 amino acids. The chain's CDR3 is CASSEARGFVSNQPQHF. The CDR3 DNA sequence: TGTGCCAGCAGTGAAGCCCGCGGGTTTGTTAGCAATCAGCCCCAGCATTTT.

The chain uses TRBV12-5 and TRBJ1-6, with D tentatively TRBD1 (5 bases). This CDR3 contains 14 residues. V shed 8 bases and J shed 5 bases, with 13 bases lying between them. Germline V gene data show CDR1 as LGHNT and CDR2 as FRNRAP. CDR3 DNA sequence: TGTGCTAGTTCATCAGGGAACCATAATTCACCCCTCCACTTT. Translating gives CASSSGNHNSPLHF.

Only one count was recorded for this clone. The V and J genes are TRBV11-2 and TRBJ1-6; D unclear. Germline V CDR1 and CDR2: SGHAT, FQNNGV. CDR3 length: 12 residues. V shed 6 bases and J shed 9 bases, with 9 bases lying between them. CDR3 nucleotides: TGTGCCAGCAGTGGGAGGGTTTCACCCCTCCACTTT. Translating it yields CASSGRVSPLHF.

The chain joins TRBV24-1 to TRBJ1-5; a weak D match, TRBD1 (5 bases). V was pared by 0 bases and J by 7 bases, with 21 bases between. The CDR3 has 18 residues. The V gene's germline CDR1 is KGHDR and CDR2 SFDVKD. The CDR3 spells CATSDLFNEVRGSQPQHF. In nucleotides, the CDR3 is TGTGCCACCAGTGATTTGTTTAACGAGGTAAGGGGTTCCCAGCCCCAGCATTTT.

The CDR3 spells CASSFQGAGELFF. Written as DNA, the CDR3 is TGTGCCAGCAGTTTTCAAGGGGCCGGGGAGCTGTTTTTT. V usage is TRBV12-3 or TRBV12-4 and J usage is TRBJ2-2; possible D gene TRBD1, 5 bases. The CDR3 is 13 amino acids. V was clipped by 3 bases and J by 6 bases, with 8 bases between them.

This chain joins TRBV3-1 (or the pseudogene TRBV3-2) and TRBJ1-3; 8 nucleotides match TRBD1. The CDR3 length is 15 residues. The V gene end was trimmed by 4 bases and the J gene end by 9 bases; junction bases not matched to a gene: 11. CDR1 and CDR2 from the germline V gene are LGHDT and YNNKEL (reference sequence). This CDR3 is CASSPSDRGGGTIYF. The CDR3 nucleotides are TGTGCCAGCAGCCCTTCCGACAGGGGCGGAGGCACCATATATTTT.

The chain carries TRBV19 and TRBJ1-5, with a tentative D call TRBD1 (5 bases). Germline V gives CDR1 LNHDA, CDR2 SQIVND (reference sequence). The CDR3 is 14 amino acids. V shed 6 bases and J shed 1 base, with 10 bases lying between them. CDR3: CASSAGTSNQPQHF. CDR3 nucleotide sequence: TGTGCCAGTAGCGCGGGGACGAGCAATCAGCCCCAGCATTTT.

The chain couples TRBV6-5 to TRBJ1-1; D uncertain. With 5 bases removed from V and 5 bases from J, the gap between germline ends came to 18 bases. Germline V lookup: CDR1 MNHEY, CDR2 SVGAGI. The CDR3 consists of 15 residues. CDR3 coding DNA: TGTGCCAGCAGTCCCTCGGGAGAGGGAGGGACTGAAGCTTTCTTT. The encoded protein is CASSPSGEGGTEAFF.

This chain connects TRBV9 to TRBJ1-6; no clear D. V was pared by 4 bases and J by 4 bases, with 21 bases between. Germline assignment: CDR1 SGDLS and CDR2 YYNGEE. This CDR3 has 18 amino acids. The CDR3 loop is CASSPRLEGPGYNSPLHF. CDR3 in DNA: TGTGCCAGCAGCCCCCGCCTGGAGGGTCCTGGGTATAATTCACCCCTCCACTTT.

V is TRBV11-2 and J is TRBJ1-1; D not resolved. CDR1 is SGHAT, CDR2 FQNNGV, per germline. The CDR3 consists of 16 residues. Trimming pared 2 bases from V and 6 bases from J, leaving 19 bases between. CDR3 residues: CASSLTRLEGRSEAFF. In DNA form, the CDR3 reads TGTGCCAGCAGCTTAACGAGGTTGGAGGGTCGTTCTGAAGCTTTCTTT.